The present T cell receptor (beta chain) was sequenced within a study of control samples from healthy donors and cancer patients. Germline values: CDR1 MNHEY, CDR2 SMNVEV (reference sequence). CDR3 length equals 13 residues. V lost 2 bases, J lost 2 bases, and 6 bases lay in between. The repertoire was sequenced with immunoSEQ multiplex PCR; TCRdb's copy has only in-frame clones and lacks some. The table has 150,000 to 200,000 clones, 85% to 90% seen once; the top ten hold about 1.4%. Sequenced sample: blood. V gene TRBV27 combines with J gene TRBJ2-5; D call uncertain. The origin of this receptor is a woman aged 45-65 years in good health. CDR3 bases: TGTGCCAGCAGTTTAAACTTTCAAGAGACCCAGTACTTC. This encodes CASSLNFQETQYF.